This T cell receptor beta chain derives from a study of beta chain features in type 1 diabetes. Of the isolated RNA, all was reverse transcribed, and so the sequenced material was expressed TCRB transcripts. The data were produced by immunoSEQ multiplex PCR, yet TCRdb's version contains in-frame clones alone and is incomplete. The sample includes about 150,000 clones, about 8.1% of them seen just once. This TCR was recovered from a man between 18 and 35 years old in good health. What was sequenced was central memory CD4+ T cells from blood.

CDR3 coding DNA: TGTGCCAGCAGCCCTCCTAGGAAAGGGGCCGAGCAGTACTTC. The encoded protein is CASSPPRKGAEQYF. This rearrangement joins TRBV21-1 to TRBJ2-7; the D call in the table, TRBD1, was not verified against the DNA. TRBV21-1 represents a pseudogene. CDR3 size: 14 residues.